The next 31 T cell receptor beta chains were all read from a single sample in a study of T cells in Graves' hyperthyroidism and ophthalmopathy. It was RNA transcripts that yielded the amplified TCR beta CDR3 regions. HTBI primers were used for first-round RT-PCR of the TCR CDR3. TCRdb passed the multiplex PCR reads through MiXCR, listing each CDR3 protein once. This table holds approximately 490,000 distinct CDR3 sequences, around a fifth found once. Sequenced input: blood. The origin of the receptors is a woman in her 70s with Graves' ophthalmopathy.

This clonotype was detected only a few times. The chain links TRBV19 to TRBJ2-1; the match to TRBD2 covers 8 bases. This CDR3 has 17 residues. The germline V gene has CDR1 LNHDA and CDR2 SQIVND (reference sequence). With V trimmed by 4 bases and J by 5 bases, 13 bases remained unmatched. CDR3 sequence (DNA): TGTGCCAGTAGTAGACCCCCGGGACTAGTGGGGCACAATGAGCAGTTCTTC. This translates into CASSRPPGLVGHNEQFF. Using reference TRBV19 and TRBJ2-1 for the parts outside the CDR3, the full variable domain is DGGITQSPKYLFRKEGQNVTLSCEQNLNHDAMYWYRQDPGQGLRLIYYSQIVNDFQKGDIAEGYSVSREKKESFPLTVTSAQKNPTAFYLCASSRPPGLVGHNEQFFGPGTRLTVL.

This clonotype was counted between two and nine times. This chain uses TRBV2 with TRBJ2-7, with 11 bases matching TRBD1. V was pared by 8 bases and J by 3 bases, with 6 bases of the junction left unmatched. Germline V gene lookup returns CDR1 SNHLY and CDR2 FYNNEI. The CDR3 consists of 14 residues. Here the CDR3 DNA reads TGTGCCAGCGAGGCCGGGACAGGGGGCTACGAGCAGTACTTC. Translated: CASEAGTGGYEQYF. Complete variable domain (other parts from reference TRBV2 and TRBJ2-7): EPEVTQTPSHQVTQMGQEVILRCVPISNHLYFYWYRQILGQKVEFLVSFYNNEISEKSEIFDDQFSVERPDGSNFTLKIRSTKLEDSAMYFCASEAGTGGYEQYFGPGTRLTVT.

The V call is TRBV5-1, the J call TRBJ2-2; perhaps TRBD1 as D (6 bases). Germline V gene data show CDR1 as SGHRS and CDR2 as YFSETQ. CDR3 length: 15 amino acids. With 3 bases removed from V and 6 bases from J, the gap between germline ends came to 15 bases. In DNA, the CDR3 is TGCGCCAGCAGCTCAGGGGCATCCGGCCCCGGGGAGCTGTTTTTT. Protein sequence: CASSSGASGPGELFF.

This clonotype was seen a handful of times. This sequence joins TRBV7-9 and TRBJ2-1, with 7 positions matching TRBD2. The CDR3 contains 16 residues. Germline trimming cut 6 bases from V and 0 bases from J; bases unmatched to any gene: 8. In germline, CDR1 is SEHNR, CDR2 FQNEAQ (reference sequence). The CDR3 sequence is CASSSRDYNSYNEQFF. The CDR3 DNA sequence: TGTGCCAGCAGTTCCCGGGACTACAACTCCTACAATGAGCAGTTCTTC.

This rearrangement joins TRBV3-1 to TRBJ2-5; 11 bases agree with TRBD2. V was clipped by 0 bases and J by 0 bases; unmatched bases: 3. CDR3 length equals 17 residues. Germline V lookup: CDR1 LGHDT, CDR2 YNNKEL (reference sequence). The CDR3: CASSQERLAGHQETQYF. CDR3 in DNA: TGTGCCAGCAGCCAAGAGCGACTAGCGGGACACCAAGAGACCCAGTACTTC.

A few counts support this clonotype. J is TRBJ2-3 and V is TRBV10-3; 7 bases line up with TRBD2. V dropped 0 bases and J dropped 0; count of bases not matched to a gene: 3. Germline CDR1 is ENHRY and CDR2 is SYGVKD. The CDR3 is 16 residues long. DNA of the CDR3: TGTGCCATCAGTGAGTCGGCTAGCGGAAGCACAGATACGCAGTATTTT. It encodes CAISESASGSTDTQYF.

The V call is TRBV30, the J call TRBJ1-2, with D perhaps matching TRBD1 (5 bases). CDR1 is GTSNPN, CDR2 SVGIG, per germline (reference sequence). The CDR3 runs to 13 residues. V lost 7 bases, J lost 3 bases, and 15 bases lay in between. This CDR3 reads CASSGNTDYGYTF. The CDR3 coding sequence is TGTGCCTCTTCAGGGAATACGGACTATGGCTACACCTTC.

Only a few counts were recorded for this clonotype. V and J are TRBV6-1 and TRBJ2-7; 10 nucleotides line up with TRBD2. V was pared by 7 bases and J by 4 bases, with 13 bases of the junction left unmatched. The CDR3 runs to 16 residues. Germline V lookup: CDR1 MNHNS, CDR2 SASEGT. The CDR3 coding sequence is TGTGCCAGCACTGATGCTAGCGGGAGTAACAGGTACGAGCAGTACTTC. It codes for CASTDASGSNRYEQYF.

The CDR3 DNA reads TGCGCCAGCGCACCCAGGGGGCGCGGGAAAGATACGCAGTATTTT. Translated, it gives CASAPRGRGKDTQYF. The chain is built from TRBV5-1 and TRBJ2-3, with TRBD1 matching over 8 bases. V lost 7 bases, J lost 5 bases, and 12 bases stayed unmatched. Germline V gives CDR1 SGHRS, CDR2 YFSETQ. CDR3 size: 15 residues.

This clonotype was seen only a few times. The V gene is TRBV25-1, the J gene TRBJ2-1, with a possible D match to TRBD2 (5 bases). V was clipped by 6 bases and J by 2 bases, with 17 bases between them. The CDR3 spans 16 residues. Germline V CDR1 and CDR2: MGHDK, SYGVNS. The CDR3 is CASSHTRDTAYNEQFF. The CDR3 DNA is TGTGCCAGCAGCCACACTAGAGACACGGCCTACAATGAGCAGTTCTTC.

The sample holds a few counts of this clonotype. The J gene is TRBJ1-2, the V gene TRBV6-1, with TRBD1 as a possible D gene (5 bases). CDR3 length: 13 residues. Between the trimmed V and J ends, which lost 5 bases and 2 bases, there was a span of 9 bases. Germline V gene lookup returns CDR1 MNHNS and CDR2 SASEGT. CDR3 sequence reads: CASSRGVNYGYTF. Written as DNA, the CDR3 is TGTGCCAGCAGTAGAGGGGTGAACTATGGCTACACCTTC.

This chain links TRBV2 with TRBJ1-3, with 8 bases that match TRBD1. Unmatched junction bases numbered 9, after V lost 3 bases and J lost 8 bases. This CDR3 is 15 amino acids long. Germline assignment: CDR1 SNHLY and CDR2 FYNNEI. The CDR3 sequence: CASSESTGGGDTIYF. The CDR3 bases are TGTGCCAGCAGTGAGTCTACAGGGGGAGGAGACACCATATATTTT.

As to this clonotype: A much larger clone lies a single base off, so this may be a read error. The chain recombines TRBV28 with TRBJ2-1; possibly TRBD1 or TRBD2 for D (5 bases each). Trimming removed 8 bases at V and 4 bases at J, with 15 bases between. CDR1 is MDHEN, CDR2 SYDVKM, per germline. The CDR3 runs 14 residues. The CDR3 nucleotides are TGTGCCAGCCTCGGGGCAGGGTCATACAATGAGCAGTTCTTC. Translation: CASLGAGSYNEQFF.

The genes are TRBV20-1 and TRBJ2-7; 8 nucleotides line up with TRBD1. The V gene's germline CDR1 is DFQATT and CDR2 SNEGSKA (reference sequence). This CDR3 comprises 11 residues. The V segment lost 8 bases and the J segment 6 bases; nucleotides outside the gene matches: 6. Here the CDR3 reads CSPGTGGEQYF. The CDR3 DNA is TGCAGTCCTGGAACAGGGGGCGAGCAGTACTTC.

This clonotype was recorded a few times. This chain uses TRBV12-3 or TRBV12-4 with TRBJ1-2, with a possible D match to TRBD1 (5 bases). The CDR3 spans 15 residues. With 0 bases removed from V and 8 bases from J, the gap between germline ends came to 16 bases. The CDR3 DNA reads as TGTGCCAGCAGTTTAGCGCTTGGGGCGCCAGAAGGCTACACCTTC. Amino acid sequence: CASSLALGAPEGYTF.

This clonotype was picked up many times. CDR3 coding DNA: TGTGCCAGCAGTTTACAGCAGGGGTATGAGACCCAGTACTTC. Protein: CASSLQQGYETQYF. The V call is TRBV28, the J call TRBJ2-5; D may be TRBD1 (6 bases). This CDR3 region has 14 residues. V was clipped by 2 bases and J by 5 bases, with 12 bases between them. Germline assignment: CDR1 MDHEN and CDR2 SYDVKM.

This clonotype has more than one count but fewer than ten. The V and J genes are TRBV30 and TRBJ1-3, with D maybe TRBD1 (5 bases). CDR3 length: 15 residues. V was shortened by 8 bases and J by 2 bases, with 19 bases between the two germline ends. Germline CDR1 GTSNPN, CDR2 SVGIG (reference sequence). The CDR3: CASSISTVPGNTIYF. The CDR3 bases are TGTGCCAGTAGTATATCGACAGTTCCTGGAAACACCATATATTTT.

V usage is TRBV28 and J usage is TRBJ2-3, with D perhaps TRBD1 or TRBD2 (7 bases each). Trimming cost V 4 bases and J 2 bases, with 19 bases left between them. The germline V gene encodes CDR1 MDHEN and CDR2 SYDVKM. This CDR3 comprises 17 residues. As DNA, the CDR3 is TGTGCCAGCAGTTACCTACCGGGGGAGGGGGCCACAGATACGCAGTATTTT. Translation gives CASSYLPGEGATDTQYF.

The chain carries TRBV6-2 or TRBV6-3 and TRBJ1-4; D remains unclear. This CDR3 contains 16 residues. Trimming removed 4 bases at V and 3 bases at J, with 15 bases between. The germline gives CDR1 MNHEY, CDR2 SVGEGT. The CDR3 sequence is CASSSPDRRPNEKLFF. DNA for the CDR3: TGTGCCAGCAGTTCCCCCGATAGGAGGCCTAATGAAAAACTGTTTTTT.

The CDR3 nucleotides are TGTGCCAGCAGCTCTAGCGGGCTCACAGATACGCAGTATTTT. Amino acid sequence: CASSSSGLTDTQYF. J is TRBJ2-3 and V is TRBV7-9; 8 positions agree with TRBD2. V shed 4 bases, J shed 2 bases, and the junction held 2 bases outside the gene matches. Germline V gives CDR1 SEHNR, CDR2 FQNEAQ (reference sequence). The CDR3 is 14 amino acids.

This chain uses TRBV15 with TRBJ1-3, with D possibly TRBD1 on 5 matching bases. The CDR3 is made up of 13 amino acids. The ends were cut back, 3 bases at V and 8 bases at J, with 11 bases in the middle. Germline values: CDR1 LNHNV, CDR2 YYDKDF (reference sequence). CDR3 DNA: TGTGCCACCAGCAGGGCTCCCAGGGACACCATATATTTT. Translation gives CATSRAPRDTIYF.

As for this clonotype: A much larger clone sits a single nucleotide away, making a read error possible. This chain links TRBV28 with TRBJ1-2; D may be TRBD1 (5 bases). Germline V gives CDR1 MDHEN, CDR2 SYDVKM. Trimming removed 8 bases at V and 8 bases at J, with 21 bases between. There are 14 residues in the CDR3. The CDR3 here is CASGLWGGVGGYTF. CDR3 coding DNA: TGTGCCAGCGGTCTATGGGGGGGAGTGGGCGGCTACACCTTC.

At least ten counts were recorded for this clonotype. The CDR3 DNA reads TGTGCCACCAGTGATTTGCAGGGGATGAACACTGAAGCTTTCTTT. Protein sequence: CATSDLQGMNTEAFF. The rearrangement uses TRBV24-1 and TRBJ1-1; D might be TRBD1 (6 bases). Germline values: CDR1 KGHDR, CDR2 SFDVKD. The V end was cut by 0 bases, the J end by 0 bases, with 7 bases between. This CDR3 is 15 amino acids long.

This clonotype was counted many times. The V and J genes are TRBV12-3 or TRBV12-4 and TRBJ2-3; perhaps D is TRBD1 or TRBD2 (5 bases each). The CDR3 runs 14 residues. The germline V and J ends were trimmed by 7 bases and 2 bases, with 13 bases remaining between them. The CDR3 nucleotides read TGTGCCAGCACCTTAGGGGACGCCACAGATACGCAGTATTTT. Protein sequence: CASTLGDATDTQYF.

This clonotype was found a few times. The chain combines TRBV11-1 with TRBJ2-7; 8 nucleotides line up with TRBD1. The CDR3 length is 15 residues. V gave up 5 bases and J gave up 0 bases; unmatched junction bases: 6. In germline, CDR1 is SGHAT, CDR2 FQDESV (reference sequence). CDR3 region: CASSGDRPFSYEQYF. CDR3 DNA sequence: TGTGCCAGCAGCGGGGACAGGCCGTTCTCCTACGAGCAGTACTTC. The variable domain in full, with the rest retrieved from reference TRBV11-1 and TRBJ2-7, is EAEVAQSPRYKITEKSQAVAFWCDPISGHATLYWYRQILGQGPELLVQFQDESVVDDSQLPKDRFSAERLKGVDSTLKIQPAELGDSAMYLCASSGDRPFSYEQYFGPGTRLTVT.

CDR3 bases: TGCAGTGCTAGAGACAGGGATTTCGGCGAGCAGTACTTC. This gives the protein CSARDRDFGEQYF. The V and J genes are TRBV20-1 and TRBJ2-7; a possible D gene is TRBD1 (5 bases). CDR3 size: 13 residues. V lost 0 bases to trimming and J lost 6 bases, with 12 bases between them. Germline CDR1 DFQATT, CDR2 SNEGSKA (reference sequence).

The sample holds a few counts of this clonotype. CDR3 in amino acids: CATSDSPGQGAIGREQYF. The DNA for the CDR3 is TGTGCCACCAGTGATTCCCCGGGACAGGGGGCGATCGGTCGCGAGCAGTACTTC. The chain carries TRBV24-1 and TRBJ2-7; 12 bases agree with TRBD1. The CDR3 is 18 residues long. Germline CDR1 KGHDR, CDR2 SFDVKD. V lost 2 bases to trimming and J lost 6 bases; unmatched junction nucleotides: 13.

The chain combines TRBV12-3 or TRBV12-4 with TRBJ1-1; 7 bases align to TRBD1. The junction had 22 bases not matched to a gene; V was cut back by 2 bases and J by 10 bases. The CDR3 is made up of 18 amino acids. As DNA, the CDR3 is TGTGCCAGCAGTTTATCGGTGTTGGGCCTTATCGGAACAGGGGTAGCTTTCTTT. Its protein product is CASSLSVLGLIGTGVAFF.

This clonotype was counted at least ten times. CDR3 nucleotide sequence: TGTGCCAGCAGCTTCTTAGGGACCCAGTACTTC. This encodes CASSFLGTQYF. This chain links TRBV7-8 with TRBJ2-5; unclear D gene. Trimming stripped 3 bases from V and 7 bases from J, with 6 bases between. The germline gives CDR1 SGHVS, CDR2 FQNEAQ. The CDR3 has 11 amino acids. The entire variable domain, with the rest obtained from reference TRBV7-8 and TRBJ2-5, is as follows: GAGVSQSPRYKVAKRGQDVALRCDPISGHVSLFWYQQALGQGPEFLTYFQNEAQLDKSGLPSDRFFAERPEGSVSTLKIQRTQQEDSAVYLCASSFLGTQYFGPGTRLLVL.

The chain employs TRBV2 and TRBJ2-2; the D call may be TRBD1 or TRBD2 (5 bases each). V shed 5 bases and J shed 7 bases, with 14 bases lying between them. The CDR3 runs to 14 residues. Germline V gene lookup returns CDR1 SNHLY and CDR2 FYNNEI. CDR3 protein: CASSWGKGDGELFF. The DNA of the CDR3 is TGTGCCAGCAGTTGGGGGAAAGGGGACGGGGAGCTGTTTTTT.

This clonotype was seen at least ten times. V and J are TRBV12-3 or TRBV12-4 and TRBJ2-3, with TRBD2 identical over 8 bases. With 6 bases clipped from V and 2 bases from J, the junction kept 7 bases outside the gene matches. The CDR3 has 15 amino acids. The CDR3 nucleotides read TGTGCCAGCAGCCAGACTAGCGAATACACAGATACGCAGTATTTT. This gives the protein CASSQTSEYTDTQYF.